The clone carrying this TCR beta chain showed up many times. Patients at the Seattle site were enrolled during active infection and followed longitudinally. This record belongs to a study of blood T cell repertoires in COVID-19. Background on the study: Whether acute or convalescent, the COVID-19 samples came from the United States, Italy and Spain. The cDNA or gDNA used as material had been derived from T cells, B-cell-depleted T cells, or PBMCs.

The CDR3 has 15 amino acids. V dropped 3 bases and J dropped 5; count of bases not matched to a gene: 7. Germline values: CDR1 LGHNA, CDR2 YNFKEQ. Original processing methods: Reference gene primer amplification in the assay estimated nucleated cell counts. Clones were read by immunoSEQ multiplex PCR, and TCRdb kept only the in-frame ones, dropping some. D and trimming were read from the DNA, whereas the V and J calls and clone size are those reported in that table. In the table there are under 200,000 clones, 79% of which are singletons. The TCR originated in a woman in her 40s with COVID-19, enrolled during active disease. The sequenced sample was peripheral blood. The chain is built from TRBV4-2 and TRBJ1-5; 7 nucleotides match TRBD1. CDR3 sequence (DNA): TGTGCCAGCAGCCAGTTCGGGACAGAAGATCAGCCCCAGCATTTT. As protein: CASSQFGTEDQPQHF.